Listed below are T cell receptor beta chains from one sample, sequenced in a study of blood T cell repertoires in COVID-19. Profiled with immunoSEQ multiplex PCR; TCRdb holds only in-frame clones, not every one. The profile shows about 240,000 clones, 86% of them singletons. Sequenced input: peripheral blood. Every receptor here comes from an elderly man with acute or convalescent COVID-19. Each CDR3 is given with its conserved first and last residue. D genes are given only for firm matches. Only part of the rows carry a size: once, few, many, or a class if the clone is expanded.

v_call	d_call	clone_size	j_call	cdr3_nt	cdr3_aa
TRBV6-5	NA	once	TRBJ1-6	TGTGCCGGATCACAGGGTAATTCACCCCTCCACTTT	CAGSQGNSPLHF
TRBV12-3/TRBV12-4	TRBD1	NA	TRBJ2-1	TGTGCCAGCAGTTTAGGGACAGGGCAGTTCTTC	CASSLGTGQFF
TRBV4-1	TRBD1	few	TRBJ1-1	TGCGCCAGCAGCCGAGCTATTGGGGACAGCAGGAACACTGAAGCTTTCTTT	CASSRAIGDSRNTEAFF
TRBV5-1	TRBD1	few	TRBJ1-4	TGCGCCAGCAGATCGGGACAGGGGTGGGGAGCCAATGAAAAACTGTTTTTT	CASRSGQGWGANEKLFF
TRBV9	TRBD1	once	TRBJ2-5	TGTGCCAGCAGCGTAGGTAGGGGACAGGGAAGCCTTGGGTCCCAGTACTTC	CASSVGRGQGSLGSQYF
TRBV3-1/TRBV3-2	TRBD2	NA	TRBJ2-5	TGTGCCAGCAGCCAAGATCGGGAGCTAGCGGGGGGTGGCCAAGAGACCCAGTACTTC	CASSQDRELAGGGQETQYF
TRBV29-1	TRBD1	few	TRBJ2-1	TGCAGCGTTTCCGGACAGGGGGGCTACAATGAGCAGTTCTTC	CSVSGQGGYNEQFF
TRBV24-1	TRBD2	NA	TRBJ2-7	TGTGCCACCAGCCTCTCGGGGGGGTCCTACGAGCAGTACTTC	CATSLSGGSYEQYF
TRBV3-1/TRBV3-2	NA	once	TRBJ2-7	TGTGCCAGCAGCCAACAGGGTGTCCACGAGCAGTACTTC	CASSQQGVHEQYF
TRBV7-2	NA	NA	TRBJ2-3	TGTGCCAGCAGCTGGGGTGGGGGGAGCACAGATACGCAGTATTTT	CASSWGGGSTDTQYF
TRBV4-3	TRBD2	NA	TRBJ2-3	TGCGCCAGCAGCCTTAGGCGGGGGGGCGATAATACGCAGTATTTT	CASSLRRGGDNTQYF
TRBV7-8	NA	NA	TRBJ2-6	TGTGCCAGCAGCTTCGGGGTCTGGGCCAACGTCCTGACTTTC	CASSFGVWANVLTF
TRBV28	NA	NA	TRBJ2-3	TGTGCCAGCAGTTTCGCTGGGGCCCCGACGTTCACAGATACGCAGTATTTT	CASSFAGAPTFTDTQYF
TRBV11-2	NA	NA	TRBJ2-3	TGTGCCAGCCTCGCCGCGTGGGGCGGATCAGATACGCAGTATTTT	CASLAAWGGSDTQYF
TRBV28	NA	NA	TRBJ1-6	TGTGCCAGCAGCCCCCTAGACGGCTCACCCCTCCACTTT	CASSPLDGSPLHF
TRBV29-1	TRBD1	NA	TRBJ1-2	TGCAGCGTTGGACAGGGGGCCGGCGGCTACACCTTC	CSVGQGAGGYTF
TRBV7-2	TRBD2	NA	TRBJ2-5	TGTGCCAGCAGCCAACGGACTAGCGGTCAAGAGACCCAGTACTTC	CASSQRTSGQETQYF
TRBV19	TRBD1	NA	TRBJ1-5	TGTGCCAGTAGTATCCCGGGACAGGTTCGAGGCAATCAGCCCCAGCATTTT	CASSIPGQVRGNQPQHF
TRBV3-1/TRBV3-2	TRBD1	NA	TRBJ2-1	TGTGCCAGCAGCACCGGGACAGGAGTTTACAATGAGCAGTTCTTC	CASSTGTGVYNEQFF
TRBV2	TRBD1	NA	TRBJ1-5	TGTGCCAGCAGTGAGTTAGGGGGCGGCGGACAGCCCCAGCATTTT	CASSELGGGGQPQHF
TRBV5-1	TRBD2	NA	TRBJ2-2	TGCGCCAGCAGCCCCCTCTTGATAGCGGGGGGTACCGGGGAGCTGTTTTTT	CASSPLLIAGGTGELFF
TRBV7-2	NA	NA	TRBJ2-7	TGTGCCAGCAGCTTCTCCGGGACACCCGCCTACGAGCAGTACTTC	CASSFSGTPAYEQYF
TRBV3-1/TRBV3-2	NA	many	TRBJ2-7	TGTGCCAGCAGCCAAGCTTTCGGCTACGAGCAGTACTTC	CASSQAFGYEQYF
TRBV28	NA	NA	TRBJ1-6	TGTGCCAGCAACTCCCAGGAGGTGTTCAGGTCACCCCTCCACTTT	CASNSQEVFRSPLHF
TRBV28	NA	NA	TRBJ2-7	TGTGCCAGCAGCCGGGGAGGTTACGAGCAGTACTTC	CASSRGGYEQYF
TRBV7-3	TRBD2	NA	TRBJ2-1	TGTGCCAGTTGGGACTATACAATTGAGCAGTTCTTC	CASWDYTIEQFF
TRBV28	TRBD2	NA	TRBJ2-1	TGTGCCAGCAGTCCAACGGGACTAGCGGAGAGGGATGAGCAGTTCTTC	CASSPTGLAERDEQFF
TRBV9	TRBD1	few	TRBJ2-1	TGTGCCAGCAGCGGCTTACAGGGGTATGAGCAGTTCTTC	CASSGLQGYEQFF
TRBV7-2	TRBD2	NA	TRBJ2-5	TGTGCCAGCAGCGCCCCAAGAGCGGGGGGACCCGGGACCCAGTACTTC	CASSAPRAGGPGTQYF
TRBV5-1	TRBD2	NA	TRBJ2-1	TGCGCCAGCAGCTTGATGGGACTAGCGTCCAGCTCCTACAATGAGCAGTTCTTC	CASSLMGLASSSYNEQFF
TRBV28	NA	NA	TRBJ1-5	TGTGCCAGCAGTTCAACAGGGATTCAGCCCCAGCATTTT	CASSSTGIQPQHF
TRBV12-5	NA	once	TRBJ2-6	TGTGCTAGTGGTTCGGGACTTGCTGGGGCCAACGTCCTGACTTTC	CASGSGLAGANVLTF
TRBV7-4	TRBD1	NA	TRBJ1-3	TGTGCCAGCAGCTCTAGGGACAGCAAAGTCTCTGGAAACACCATATATTTT	CASSSRDSKVSGNTIYF
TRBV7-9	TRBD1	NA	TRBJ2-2	TGTGCCAGCAGCTTGACAGGGGGAATTCCCGGGGAGCTGTTTTTT	CASSLTGGIPGELFF
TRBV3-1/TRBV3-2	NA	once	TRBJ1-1	TGTGCCAGCAGCCAAGACGCCGGGAACACTGAAGCTTTCTTT	CASSQDAGNTEAFF
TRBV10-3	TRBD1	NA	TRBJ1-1	TGTGCCATCAGTGACCCCGGACAGGGGAACACTGAAGCTTTCTTT	CAISDPGQGNTEAFF
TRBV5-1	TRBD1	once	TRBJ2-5	TGCGCCAGCAGCCCGCGGACAGGGGGCGGTGAGACCCAGTACTTC	CASSPRTGGGETQYF
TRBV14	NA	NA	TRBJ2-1	TGTGCCAGCAGCCAATTGGGACACCGGTTGGATGAGCAGTTCTTC	CASSQLGHRLDEQFF
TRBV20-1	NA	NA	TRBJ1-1	TGCAGTGCTAGGGGGCCCGGTGAAGCTTTCTTT	CSARGPGEAFF
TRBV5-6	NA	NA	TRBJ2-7	TGTGCCAGCAGCCTCAGGGGCGGCGAGCAGTACTTC	CASSLRGGEQYF
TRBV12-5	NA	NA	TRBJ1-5	TGTGCTAGTGCCCGGGGTAGCAATCAGCCCCAGCATTTT	CASARGSNQPQHF
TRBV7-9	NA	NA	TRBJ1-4	TGTGCCAGCAGCGTAGATCTAACTAATGAAAAACTGTTTTTT	CASSVDLTNEKLFF
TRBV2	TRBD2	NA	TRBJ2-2	TGTGCCAGCAGTAATCCGGGACTAGCGGGGGGATTCACCGGGGAGCTGTTTTTT	CASSNPGLAGGFTGELFF
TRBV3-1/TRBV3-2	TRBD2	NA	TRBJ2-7	TGTGCCACCACTAGCGGGATCGTCAACGAGCAGTACTTC	CATTSGIVNEQYF
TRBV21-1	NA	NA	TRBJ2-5	TGTGCCAGCAGCAAAGCAGGACACAAAGAGACCCAGTACTTC	CASSKAGHKETQYF
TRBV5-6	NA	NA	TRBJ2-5	TGTGCCAGCAGTCCCGGGGATTTACAAGAGACCCAGTACTTC	CASSPGDLQETQYF
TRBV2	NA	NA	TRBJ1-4	TGTGCCAGCAAAGAGGGAAACGAAAAACTGTTTTTT	CASKEGNEKLFF
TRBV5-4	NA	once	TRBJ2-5	TGTGCCAGCAGCTTGAGCCTCCAAGAGACCCAGTACTTC	CASSLSLQETQYF
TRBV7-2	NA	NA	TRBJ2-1	TGTGCCAGCAGCTTAACAGGTAATGAGCAGTTCTTC	CASSLTGNEQFF
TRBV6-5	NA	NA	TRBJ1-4	TGTGCCAGCAGTCCTACAGGGCAGGCTAATGAAAAACTGTTTTTT	CASSPTGQANEKLFF
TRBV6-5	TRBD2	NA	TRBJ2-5	TGTGCCAGCAGTTATGGAGCGGGAGTAAAAGAGACCCAGTACTTC	CASSYGAGVKETQYF
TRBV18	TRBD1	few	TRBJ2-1	TGTGCCAGCTCACCACCGACCGGGACAGGCTCCTACAATGAGCAGTTCTTC	CASSPPTGTGSYNEQFF
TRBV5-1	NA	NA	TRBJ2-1	TGCGCCAGCAGCTTGGCGGCGGCGATCTCCTACAATGAGCAGTTCTTC	CASSLAAAISYNEQFF
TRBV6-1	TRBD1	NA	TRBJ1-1	TGTGCCAGCAGTCCGATGAGGGACAGGGAGAGAGCTTTCTTT	CASSPMRDRERAFF
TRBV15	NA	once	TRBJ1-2	TGTGCCACCAGCAGAGCCCGGGGGGGCAACTATGGCTACACCTTC	CATSRARGGNYGYTF
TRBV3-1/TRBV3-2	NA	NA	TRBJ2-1	TGTGCCAGCAGCCAAGATTGGGGAGTCAATGAGCAGTTCTTC	CASSQDWGVNEQFF
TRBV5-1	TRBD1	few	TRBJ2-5	TGCGCCAGCAGCGTCGGGGGACAGGGGTCAGAGACCCAGTACTTC	CASSVGGQGSETQYF
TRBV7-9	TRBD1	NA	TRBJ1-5	TGTGCCAGCAGCCCCGGGACAGGGCTTTATAGCAATCAGCCCCAGCATTTT	CASSPGTGLYSNQPQHF